The 19 T cell receptor beta chains listed next were all sequenced from one sample in a study of cytomegalovirus exposure and HLA in healthy donors. TCRdb's copy holds only in-frame clones and misses some; the assay was immunoSEQ multiplex PCR. The repertoire holds 95,000 to 150,000 clones, about 91% seen once, with around 1.1% in the top ten. The sequencing sample was made of PBMCs. The receptors here all came from a woman younger than 35 in good health and CMV-seronegative.

The chain carries TRBV5-6 and TRBJ2-2, with unresolved D. The V end lost 2 bases, the J end lost 10 bases, and 6 bases lay between the germline ends. The CDR3 sequence is 11 residues long. Looked up from germline, CDR1 is SGHDT and CDR2 is YYEEEE. CDR3 protein: CASSFAEELFF. Here the CDR3 DNA reads TGTGCCAGCAGCTTCGCGGAGGAGCTGTTTTTT.

The chain is built from TRBV9 and TRBJ2-7; 7 bases match TRBD2. V trimming: 3 bases; J trimming: 2 bases; junction bases outside the gene matches: 11. This CDR3 has 16 residues. CDR1 and CDR2 from the germline V gene are SGDLS and YYNGEE. CDR3 bases: TGTGCCAGCAGCGAGGGAAGGGGAGGGAGGGCCTACGAGCAGTACTTC. Protein: CASSEGRGGRAYEQYF.

V usage is TRBV6-6 and J usage is TRBJ1-4; a weak D match, TRBD1 (5 bases). The V end lost 7 bases, the J end lost 5 bases, and 11 bases lay between the germline ends. The CDR3 runs to 13 residues. CDR1 is MNHNY and CDR2 is SVGAGI in the germline V gene (reference sequence). CDR3 bases: TGTGCCAGCATCCGCAGGGAAAATGAAAAACTGTTTTTT. It encodes CASIRRENEKLFF.

Of note for this clone: One end of the junction fails to match germline, which may point to a read error. J is TRBJ1-2 and V is TRBV18; 8 bases align to TRBD1. Per the germline V gene, CDR1 is KGHSH and CDR2 is LQKENI. The CDR3 length is 16 residues. Written as DNA, the CDR3 is TGTACCAGCTCACAACAGACAGGGGAAGGGAACTATGGCTACACCTTC. Translated, it gives CTSSQQTGEGNYGYTF.

V gene TRBV28 combines with J gene TRBJ2-7; tentatively, D is TRBD1 (5 bases). CDR3 length: 11 amino acids. CDR1 and CDR2 from the germline V gene are MDHEN and SYDVKM. The V end lost 6 bases, the J end lost 6 bases, and 9 bases lay between the germline ends. CDR3 protein: CASRGLVEQYF. The CDR3 region has the DNA TGTGCCAGCAGGGGGCTAGTCGAGCAGTACTTC.

The V and J genes are TRBV6-5 and TRBJ1-2; the D is unclear. Trimming took 0 bases from V and 6 from J, leaving 11 bases between them. Germline CDR1 reads MNHEY; CDR2 reads SVGAGI. The length of the CDR3 is 14 residues. For the CDR3, the DNA is TGTGCCAGCAGTTACTCTCCCGGAGGCGATGGCTACACCTTC. Protein: CASSYSPGGDGYTF.

This clone was seen just once. V usage is TRBV30 and J usage is TRBJ2-1; 10 nucleotides agree with TRBD2. The trim removed 5 bases at V and 10 bases at J, leaving 14 bases unmatched. Germline assignment: CDR1 GTSNPN and CDR2 SVGIG (reference sequence). The CDR3 extends over 15 amino acids. The CDR3 bases are TGTGCCTGGGGACACGGGACTAGCGTACTACGGGAGCAGTTCTTC. Protein product: CAWGHGTSVLREQFF. The whole variable domain, filled in from reference TRBV30 and TRBJ2-1, reads SQTIHQWPATLVQPVGSPLSLECTVEGTSNPNLYWYRQAAGRGLQLLFYSVGIGQISSEVPQNLSASRPQDRQFILSSKKLLLSDSGFYLCAWGHGTSVLREQFFGPGTRLTVL.

The V and J genes are TRBV6-1 and TRBJ2-7, with 7 bases that match TRBD2. V gave up 2 bases and J gave up 6 bases; unmatched junction bases: 7. The CDR3 extends over 14 amino acids. The germline V gene encodes CDR1 MNHNS and CDR2 SASEGT. Here the CDR3 DNA reads TGTGCCAGCAGTGAACTTGTCAGGGAGGGCGAGCAGTACTTC. This gives the protein CASSELVREGEQYF.

The chain couples TRBV7-2 to TRBJ1-5; 11 bases line up with TRBD1. The CDR3 runs 16 residues. Germline V gene sequence: CDR1 SGHTA, CDR2 FQGNSA. J was trimmed by 4 bases and V by 6 bases; bases with no gene match: 8. The CDR3 region has the DNA TGTGCCAGCAGACAAACCGGGACAGGGGGGAATCAGCCCCAGCATTTT. Its translation: CASRQTGTGGNQPQHF.

The V gene is TRBV28, the J gene TRBJ2-1; 10 nucleotides agree with TRBD2. The CDR3 sequence is 15 residues long. CDR1 and CDR2 from the germline V gene are MDHEN and SYDVKM. V trimming: 1 base; J trimming: 6 bases; junction bases outside the gene matches: 3. CDR3 sequence (DNA): TGTGCCAGCAGTTTATCTAGCGGGAGCCGCAATGAGCAGTTCTTC. Protein: CASSLSSGSRNEQFF.

V is TRBV30 and J is TRBJ1-4; D remains unclear. This CDR3 comprises 12 residues. V dropped 0 bases and J dropped 7 bases, with 6 bases sitting between them. Germline V gene sequence: CDR1 GTSNPN, CDR2 SVGIG (reference sequence). The CDR3 reads CAWSVEGEKLFF. CDR3 in DNA: TGTGCCTGGAGTGTAGAGGGTGAAAAACTGTTTTTT.

The rearrangement links TRBV7-6 to TRBJ2-1; TRBD1 is a possible D gene (6 bases). Germline V gene lookup returns CDR1 SGHVS and CDR2 FNYEAQ. Trimming took 2 bases from V and 7 from J, leaving 15 bases between them. This CDR3 contains 15 residues. CDR3 sequence (DNA): TGTGCCAGCAGCTTACGGCCCGGTGGACAGAATGAGCAGTTCTTC. The encoded protein is CASSLRPGGQNEQFF.

The V gene is TRBV30, the J gene TRBJ1-5; 7 bases map to TRBD1. The germline CDR1 and CDR2 sequences are GTSNPN and SVGIG (reference sequence). The CDR3 contains 14 residues. The trim removed 5 bases at V and 3 bases at J, leaving 7 bases unmatched. DNA for the CDR3: TGTGCCTGGGCGCCGACAGGGAACAATCAGCCCCAGCATTTT. Translation: CAWAPTGNNQPQHF. Full variable domain (remainder filled in from reference TRBV30 and TRBJ1-5): SQTIHQWPATLVQPVGSPLSLECTVEGTSNPNLYWYRQAAGRGLQLLFYSVGIGQISSEVPQNLSASRPQDRQFILSSKKLLLSDSGFYLCAWAPTGNNQPQHFGDGTRLSIL.

This clone was seen only once. DNA for the CDR3: TGTGCCAGCAGCCTAGGAGCGGGAGGGCCGTGGGAGACCCAGTACTTC. The encoded protein is CASSLGAGGPWETQYF. This rearrangement joins TRBV14 to TRBJ2-5, with 10 bases identical to TRBD2. CDR1 is SGHDN, CDR2 FVKESK, per germline. Trimming at V came to 4 bases and at J to 5 bases, leaving 10 bases not matched to a gene. The CDR3 has 16 residues.

This clone appeared once. V usage is TRBV5-1 and J usage is TRBJ2-1; D might be TRBD1 (6 bases). V was shortened by 2 bases and J by 9 bases, with 9 bases between the two germline ends. Germline CDR1 is SGHRS and CDR2 is YFSETQ. The CDR3 length is 12 residues. CDR3 sequence reads: CASSFGGGEQFF. The DNA of the CDR3 is TGCGCCAGCAGCTTTGGGGGCGGTGAGCAGTTCTTC.

The J gene is TRBJ1-4, the V gene TRBV7-9, with a weak D call TRBD1 (5 bases). The germline V gene encodes CDR1 SEHNR and CDR2 FQNEAQ (reference sequence). This CDR3 has 17 amino acids. Trimming shortened V by 4 bases and J by 8 bases, and 23 bases separated the two germline ends. The CDR3 DNA sequence: TGTGCCAGCAGCTCTTCCACTAATTTGGGGCCTTGGGAAAAACTGTTTTTT. Translated, it gives CASSSSTNLGPWEKLFF.

The genes are TRBV11-2 and TRBJ2-2; D may be TRBD2 (5 bases). Trimming shortened V by 1 base and J by 9 bases, and 12 bases separated the two germline ends. Germline CDR1 and CDR2: SGHAT and FQNNGV. This CDR3 has 14 amino acids. The CDR3 spells CASSLGGLSRELFF. As DNA, the CDR3 is TGTGCCAGCAGCTTAGGAGGGCTTTCCCGGGAGCTGTTTTTT.

The genes are TRBV7-8 and TRBJ1-1, with 7 nucleotides matching TRBD1. The length of the CDR3 is 16 residues. Germline assignment: CDR1 SGHVS and CDR2 FQNEAQ. Unmatched junction bases numbered 13, after V lost 2 bases and J lost 7 bases. CDR3 protein: CASSLRGQPAPGEAFF. DNA of the CDR3: TGTGCCAGCAGCTTACGGGGACAGCCGGCTCCGGGTGAAGCTTTCTTT.

The chain joins TRBV6-5 to TRBJ1-2; 7 nucleotides align to TRBD1. Germline V lookup: CDR1 MNHEY, CDR2 SVGAGI. V lost 2 bases, J lost 8 bases, and 8 bases stayed unmatched. This CDR3 region has 14 residues. The CDR3 loop is CASSYATGARGYTF. The CDR3 DNA reads as TGTGCCAGCAGTTACGCTACAGGGGCAAGGGGCTACACCTTC.